The clone carrying this T cell receptor (beta chain) appeared a few times. Antigen: not known. Every bit of the isolated RNA underwent reverse transcription, so sequencing read expressed TCRB transcripts. Data came from immunoSEQ multiplex PCR; TCRdb stores just in-frame clones and leaves some out. The table has approximately 140,000 clones, less than 10% seen once. This entry comes from a study of beta chain features in type 1 diabetes. Notes on the study in general: Whether TCRB rearrangement is influenced by HLA type went unresolved here.

The CDR3 sequence is 13 residues long. The ends lost 6 bases at V and 6 bases at J; junction bases unmatched: 5. Per the germline V gene, CDR1 is SGHRS and CDR2 is YFSETQ. The source is a woman in her thirties or forties in good health. The sequenced sample was central memory CD4+ T cells from blood. The rearrangement uses TRBV5-1 and TRBJ2-3; TRBD1 aligns across 9 bases. CDR3 bases: TGCGCCAGCACTGGGACAGGGAGGGATACGCAGTATTTT. Protein: CASTGTGRDTQYF.